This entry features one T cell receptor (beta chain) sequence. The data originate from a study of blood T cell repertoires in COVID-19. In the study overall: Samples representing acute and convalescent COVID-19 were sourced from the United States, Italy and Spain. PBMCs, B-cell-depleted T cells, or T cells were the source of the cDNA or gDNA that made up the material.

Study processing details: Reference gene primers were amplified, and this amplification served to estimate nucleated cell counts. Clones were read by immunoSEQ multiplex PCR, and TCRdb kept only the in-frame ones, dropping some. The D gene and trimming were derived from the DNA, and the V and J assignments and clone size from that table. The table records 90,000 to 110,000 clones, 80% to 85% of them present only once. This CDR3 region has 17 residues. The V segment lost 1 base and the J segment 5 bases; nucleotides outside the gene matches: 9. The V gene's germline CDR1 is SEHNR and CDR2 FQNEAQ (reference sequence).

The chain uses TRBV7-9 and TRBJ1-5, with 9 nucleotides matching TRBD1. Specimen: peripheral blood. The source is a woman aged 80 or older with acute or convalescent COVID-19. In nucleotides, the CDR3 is TGTGCCAGCAGCTTAGACTCCCTGGGACAGGGCGATCAGCCCCAGCATTTT. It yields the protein CASSLDSLGQGDQPQHF.